This T cell receptor beta chain derives from a study of T cell changes during pregnancy in multiple sclerosis. The V end lost 4 bases, the J end lost 1 base, and 7 bases lay between the germline ends. The CDR3 loop spans 13 amino acids. The germline CDR1 and CDR2 sequences are ENHRY and SYGVKD. The table came from immunoSEQ multiplex PCR; TCRdb's copy has only in-frame clones and leaves some out. The sample has around 50,000 clones; around nine tenths are singletons. The specimen was CD4+ T cells from peripheral blood mononuclear cells, collected in the third trimester of pregnancy. The TCR sequence derives from a female donor with multiple sclerosis, enrolled in a pregnancy study. This chain connects TRBV10-3 to TRBJ1-2; D is unresolved. This CDR3 is CAISAGVNYGYTF. CDR3 coding DNA: TGTGCCATCAGTGCCGGGGTTAACTATGGCTACACCTTC.